Included here is one T cell receptor (beta chain) sequence, with context. The data belong to a study of T cells after yellow fever vaccination. UMIs and a universal primer site were added when TCR cDNA was made by 5'RACE template switching. TCRdb redid the calling of the 5' RACE reads with MiXCR, one entry per CDR3 protein. Here the sample spans about 340,000 distinct CDR3 sequences, 3% to 4.5% being singletons. CDR1 and CDR2 from the germline V gene are SGHTA and FQGNSA. The CDR3 is 14 residues long. The junction had 0 bases not matched to a gene; V was cut back by 3 bases and J by 0 bases. The starting material was PBMCs, obtained 5 days after the yellow fever booster vaccination. The TCR sequence derives from a man aged 18 to 30 who received the YFV17D yellow fever vaccine. The V gene is TRBV7-2, the J gene TRBJ1-2, with 8 bases lining up with TRBD1. The CDR3 DNA reads as TGTGCCAGCAGCTTGGACAGGGCTAACTATGGCTACACCTTC. Its protein product is CASSLDRANYGYTF.